This is a list of T cell receptor beta chains from one sample in a study of T cells in Graves' hyperthyroidism and ophthalmopathy. TCRdb reanalysed the multiplex PCR reads using MiXCR and keeps one entry per CDR3 protein. The table has about 610,000 distinct CDR3 sequences, roughly 14% seen once. The sequencing input was blood. The receptors here all came from a middle-aged woman with Graves' ophthalmopathy. Both conserved end residues are part of each CDR3. Fields, in order: clone size, D gene, J gene, V gene, CDR3 protein, CDR3 DNA. A D gene is named only where the DNA matches it firmly. The size field is filled for only some rows; it gives once, few, many or a size class.

size: many
D: NA
J: TRBJ2-5
V: TRBV30
CDR3: CAWSETRWETQYF
DNA: TGTGCCTGGAGCGAGACTAGGTGGGAGACCCAGTACTTC

size: NA
D: TRBD1
J: TRBJ2-7
V: TRBV6-2/TRBV6-3
CDR3: CASSYSKGRTGIYEQYF
DNA: TGTGCCAGCAGTTACTCGAAAGGGAGGACAGGGATCTACGAGCAGTACTTC

size: many
D: NA
J: TRBJ2-7
V: TRBV6-1
CDR3: CASSRVQNSYEQYF
DNA: TGTGCCAGCAGCAGGGTTCAAAACTCCTACGAGCAGTACTTC

size: NA
D: NA
J: TRBJ2-7
V: TRBV6-5
CDR3: CASSYTAEYEQYF
DNA: TGTGCCAGCAGTTATACGGCAGAGTACGAGCAGTACTTC

size: few
D: NA
J: TRBJ1-1
V: TRBV12-3/TRBV12-4
CDR3: CASSLRHYTEAFF
DNA: TGTGCCAGCAGTTTACGGCACTACACTGAAGCTTTCTTT

size: many
D: NA
J: TRBJ1-3
V: TRBV9
CDR3: CASSVATASSGNTIYF
DNA: TGTGCCAGCAGCGTAGCAACGGCAAGCTCTGGAAACACCATATATTTT

size: many
D: TRBD1
J: TRBJ2-7
V: TRBV4-1
CDR3: CASSRDSRPGLYEQYF
DNA: TGCGCCAGCAGCCGGGACAGTAGGCCGGGGCTATACGAGCAGTACTTC

size: many
D: NA
J: TRBJ1-1
V: TRBV20-1
CDR3: CSARDPLRAFF
DNA: TGCAGTGCTAGAGACCCACTCCGAGCTTTCTTT

size: NA
D: TRBD1
J: TRBJ2-2
V: TRBV6-5
CDR3: CASSYLTGAGELFF
DNA: TGTGCCAGCAGTTACTTGACAGGGGCCGGGGAGCTGTTTTTT

size: many
D: NA
J: TRBJ2-7
V: TRBV11-1
CDR3: CASSYSGTDPLRGEQYF
DNA: TGTGCCAGCAGTTACTCCGGGACGGACCCGTTGAGGGGCGAGCAGTACTTC

size: many
D: NA
J: TRBJ2-7
V: TRBV15
CDR3: CATSRGQVPGEQYF
DNA: TGTGCCACCAGCAGAGGGCAGGTTCCAGGCGAGCAGTACTTC

size: few
D: TRBD2
J: TRBJ2-1
V: TRBV28
CDR3: CASSWTSGFNEQFF
DNA: TGTGCCAGCAGTTGGACTAGCGGGTTCAATGAGCAGTTCTTC

size: few
D: NA
J: TRBJ1-1
V: TRBV7-2
CDR3: CASSANRWEAFF
DNA: TGTGCCAGCAGTGCCAACCGGTGGGAAGCTTTCTTT

size: few
D: NA
J: TRBJ2-7
V: TRBV29-1
CDR3: CSAYSRGSHEQYF
DNA: TGCAGCGCCTACAGTCGGGGGTCCCACGAGCAGTACTTC